This T cell receptor beta chain is drawn from a study of OX40 agonist ivuxolimab in advanced cancers. Study details: Enrollees could have had prior anti-PD-1, anti-PD-L1 or anti-CTLA-4 therapy, which roughly 40% had received.

Whole-study results and caveats: CD4+ and CD8+ blood T cells expanded clonally by week 6 at 0.1 to 3.0 mg/kg. Antigen specificity remained undetermined for the expanded peripheral T cells.

The method was immunoSEQ multiplex PCR; TCRdb's version includes in-frame clones alone and lacks a portion of them. The sample comprises tens of thousands of clones, 80% to 90% of which are singletons, and 0.55% to 0.6% rests with the top ten. Trimming took 6 bases from V and 3 from J, leaving 9 bases between them. CDR3 length equals 12 residues. CDR1 and CDR2 (germline): MDHEN, SYDVKM. About this clone: What it binds is unknown.

This clonotype was sampled from an adult with an advanced solid tumor such as melanoma, head and neck, liver or kidney cancer. Material: CD4+ or CD8+ T cells sorted from blood, obtained in a trial of the OX40 agonist ivuxolimab. V is TRBV28 and J is TRBJ2-7; possibly TRBD2 for D (5 bases). The CDR3, as DNA: TGTGCCAGCAGACCACTAGGCTACGAGCAGTACTTC. This sequence encodes CASRPLGYEQYF.